This TCR beta chain was profiled in a study of CXCR3-negative and CXCR3-positive naive CD8 T cells. This CDR3 has 17 residues. CDR1 LGHNA and CDR2 YSLEER come from the germline V gene. Preparation of TRB cDNA libraries relied on 5' RACE carrying UMI labels. TCRdb reprocessed the 5' RACE reads, keeping one entry per CDR3 protein, no DNA. The listing contains under 7,500 distinct CDR3 sequences. Regarding the study as a whole: Naive subsets were similarly diverse, while memory CD8+ repertoires were much less diverse. Freshly isolated PBMCs were used in most assays, given partial CXCR3 loss after freezing. TRB CDR3 hydrophobicity was greater in CXCR3-positive naive cells than in CXCR3-negative naive cells.

Naive CD8+ T cells carried a CD45RO-CCR7+CD27+CD95- phenotype. Note on this clonotype: Its matching antigen is unknown.

V gene TRBV4-3 combines with J gene TRBJ2-3; TCRdb calls TRBD2, which cannot be checked without DNA. Material for sequencing was naive CXCR3+ CD8+ T cells from blood. Subset reported: CD45RO-CCR7+CD27+CD95- naive CD8+ T cells expressing CXCR3 (TNR3+). The receptor was derived from a human donor in good health. Some clones in this sample may be carry-over from other donors' samples. The CDR3 spells CASSQEGTSGGTDTQYF.